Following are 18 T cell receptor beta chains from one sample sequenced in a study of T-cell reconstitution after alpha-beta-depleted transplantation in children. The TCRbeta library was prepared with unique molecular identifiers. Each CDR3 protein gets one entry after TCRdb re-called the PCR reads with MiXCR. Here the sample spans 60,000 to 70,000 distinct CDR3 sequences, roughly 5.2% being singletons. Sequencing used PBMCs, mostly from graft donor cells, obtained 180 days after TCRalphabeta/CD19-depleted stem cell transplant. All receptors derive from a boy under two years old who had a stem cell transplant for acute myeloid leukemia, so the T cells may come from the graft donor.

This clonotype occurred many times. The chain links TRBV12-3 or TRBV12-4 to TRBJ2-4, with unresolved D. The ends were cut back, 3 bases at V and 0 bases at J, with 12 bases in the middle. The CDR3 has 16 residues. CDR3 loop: CASSLSQTIAKNIQYF. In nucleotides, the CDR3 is TGTGCCAGCAGTTTGTCACAGACAATAGCCAAAAACATTCAGTACTTC.

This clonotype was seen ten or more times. The CDR3 reads CASRPHLGNRGATDTQYF. The CDR3 coding sequence is TGTGCCAGTAGACCTCACCTTGGAAACCGGGGGGCCACAGATACGCAGTATTTT. The rearrangement links TRBV19 to TRBJ2-3, with D possibly matching TRBD2 (7 bases). Trimming shortened V by 6 bases and J by 2 bases, and 24 bases separated the two germline ends. From germline, CDR1 is LNHDA and CDR2 SQIVND (reference sequence). The CDR3 spans 18 residues.

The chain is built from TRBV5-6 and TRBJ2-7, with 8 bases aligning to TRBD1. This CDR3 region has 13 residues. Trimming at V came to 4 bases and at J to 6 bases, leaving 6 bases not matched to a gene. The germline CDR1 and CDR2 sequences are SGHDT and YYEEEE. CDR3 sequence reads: CASSPRTGPEQYV. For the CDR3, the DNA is TGTGCCAGCAGCCCCCGGACAGGGCCCGAGCAGTACGTC.

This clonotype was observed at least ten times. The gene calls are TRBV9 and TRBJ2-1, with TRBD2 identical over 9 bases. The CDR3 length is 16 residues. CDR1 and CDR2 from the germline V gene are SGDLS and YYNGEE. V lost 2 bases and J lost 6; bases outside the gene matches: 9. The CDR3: CASSVAGSGGANEQFF. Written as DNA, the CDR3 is TGTGCCAGCAGCGTGGCCGGTAGCGGGGGAGCCAATGAGCAGTTCTTC. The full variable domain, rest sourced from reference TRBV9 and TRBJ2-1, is DSGVTQTPKHLITATGQRVTLRCSPRSGDLSVYWYQQSLDQGLQFLIQYYNGEERAKGNILERFSAQQFPDLHSELNLSSLELGDSALYFCASSVAGSGGANEQFFGPGTRLTVL.

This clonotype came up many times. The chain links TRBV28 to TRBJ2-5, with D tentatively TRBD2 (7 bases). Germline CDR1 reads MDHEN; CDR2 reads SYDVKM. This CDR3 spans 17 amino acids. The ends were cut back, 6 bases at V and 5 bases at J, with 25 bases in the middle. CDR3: CASRYPRGRGGRETQYF. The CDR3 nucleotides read TGTGCCAGCAGATACCCCCGTGGGAGGGGGGGCCGGGAGACCCAGTACTTC.

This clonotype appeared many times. The CDR3 loop reads CASSLAVINEQFF. The CDR3 bases are TGTGCCAGCAGCTTAGCCGTGATCAATGAGCAGTTCTTC. J is TRBJ2-1 and V is TRBV11-3; no firm D call. V was pared by 1 base and J by 6 bases, with 7 bases between. There are 13 residues in the CDR3. Looked up from germline, CDR1 is SGHNT and CDR2 is YENEEA.

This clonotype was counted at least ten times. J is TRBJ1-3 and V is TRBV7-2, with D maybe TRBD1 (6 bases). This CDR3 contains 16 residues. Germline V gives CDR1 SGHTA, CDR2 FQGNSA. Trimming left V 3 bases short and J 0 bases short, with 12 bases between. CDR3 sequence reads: CASSFSGTPSGNTIYF. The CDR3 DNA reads TGTGCCAGCAGCTTTTCCGGGACACCCTCTGGAAACACCATATATTTT.

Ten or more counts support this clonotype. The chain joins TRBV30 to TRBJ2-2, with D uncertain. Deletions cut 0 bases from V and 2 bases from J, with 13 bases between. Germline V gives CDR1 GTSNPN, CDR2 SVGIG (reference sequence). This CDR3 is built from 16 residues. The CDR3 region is CAWSVAVSSNTGELFF. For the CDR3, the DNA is TGTGCCTGGAGTGTTGCCGTCAGCTCAAACACCGGGGAGCTGTTTTTT.

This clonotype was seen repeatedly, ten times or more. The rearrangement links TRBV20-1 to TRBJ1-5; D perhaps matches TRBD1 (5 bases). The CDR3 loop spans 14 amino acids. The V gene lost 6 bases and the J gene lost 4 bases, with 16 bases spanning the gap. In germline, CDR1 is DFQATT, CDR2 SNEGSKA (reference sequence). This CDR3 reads CSATRSGRNQPQHF. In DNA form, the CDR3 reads TGCAGTGCCACCCGGTCGGGACGGAATCAGCCCCAGCATTTT.

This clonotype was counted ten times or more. Here the CDR3 reads CASSQSDGIIEKLFF. For the CDR3, the DNA is TGTGCCAGCAGCCAATCGGACGGGATAATCGAAAAACTGTTTTTT. The gene calls are TRBV16 and TRBJ1-4; D gene unclear. This CDR3 has 15 residues. The V gene lost 0 bases and the J gene lost 8 bases, with 13 bases spanning the gap. Germline CDR1 and CDR2: KGHSY and FQNENV.

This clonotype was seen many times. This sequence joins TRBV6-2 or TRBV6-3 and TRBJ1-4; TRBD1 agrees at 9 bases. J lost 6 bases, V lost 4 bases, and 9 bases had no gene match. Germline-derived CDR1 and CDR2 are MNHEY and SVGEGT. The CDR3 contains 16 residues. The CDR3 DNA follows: TGTGCCAGCAGTTCCCTCGGACAGGGGCAGGATGAAAAACTGTTTTTT. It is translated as CASSSLGQGQDEKLFF.

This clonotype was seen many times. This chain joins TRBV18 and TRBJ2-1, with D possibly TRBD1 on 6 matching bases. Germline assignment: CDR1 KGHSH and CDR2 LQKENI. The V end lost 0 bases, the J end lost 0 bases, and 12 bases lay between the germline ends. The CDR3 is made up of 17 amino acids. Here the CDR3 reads CASSPPQGPYSYNEQFF. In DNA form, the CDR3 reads TGTGCCAGCTCACCACCCCAGGGGCCGTACTCCTACAATGAGCAGTTCTTC.

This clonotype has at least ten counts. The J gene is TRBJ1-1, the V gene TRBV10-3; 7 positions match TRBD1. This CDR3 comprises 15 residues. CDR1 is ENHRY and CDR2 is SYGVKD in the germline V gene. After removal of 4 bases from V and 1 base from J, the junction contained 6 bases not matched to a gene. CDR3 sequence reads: CAISGPGQRNTEAFF. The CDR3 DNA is TGTGCCATCAGTGGCCCGGGACAGCGGAACACTGAAGCTTTCTTT.

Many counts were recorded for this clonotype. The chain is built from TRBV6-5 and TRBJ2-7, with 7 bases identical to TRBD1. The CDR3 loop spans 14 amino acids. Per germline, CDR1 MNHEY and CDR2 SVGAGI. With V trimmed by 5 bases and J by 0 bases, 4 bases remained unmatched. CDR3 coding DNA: TGTGCCAGCAGTCCCGACAGGGACTCCTACGAGCAGTACTTC. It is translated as CASSPDRDSYEQYF.

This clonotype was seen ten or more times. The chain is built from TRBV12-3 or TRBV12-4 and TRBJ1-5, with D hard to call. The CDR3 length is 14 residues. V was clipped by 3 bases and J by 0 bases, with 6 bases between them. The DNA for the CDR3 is TGTGCCAGCAGTTTCACCAGTAGCAATCAGCCCCAGCATTTT. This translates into CASSFTSSNQPQHF.

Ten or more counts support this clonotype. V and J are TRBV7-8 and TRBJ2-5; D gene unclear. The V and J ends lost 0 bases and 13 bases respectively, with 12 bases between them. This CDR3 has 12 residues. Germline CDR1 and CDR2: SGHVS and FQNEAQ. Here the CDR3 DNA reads TGTGCCAGCAGCTTAGCCCAAGGTACTGGGTACTTC. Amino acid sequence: CASSLAQGTGYF.

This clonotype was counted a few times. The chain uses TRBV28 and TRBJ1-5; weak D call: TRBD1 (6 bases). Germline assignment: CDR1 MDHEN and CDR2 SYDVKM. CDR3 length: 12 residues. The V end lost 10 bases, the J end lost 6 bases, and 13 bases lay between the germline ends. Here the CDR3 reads CATTGSGQPQHF. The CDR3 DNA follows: TGTGCCACCACAGGGTCGGGTCAGCCCCAGCATTTT. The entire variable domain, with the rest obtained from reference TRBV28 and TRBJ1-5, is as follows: DVKVTQSSRYLVKRTGEKVFLECVQDMDHENMFWYRQDPGLGLRLIYFSYDVKMKEKGDIPEGYSVSREKKERFSLILESASTNQTSMYLCATTGSGQPQHFGDGTRLSIL.

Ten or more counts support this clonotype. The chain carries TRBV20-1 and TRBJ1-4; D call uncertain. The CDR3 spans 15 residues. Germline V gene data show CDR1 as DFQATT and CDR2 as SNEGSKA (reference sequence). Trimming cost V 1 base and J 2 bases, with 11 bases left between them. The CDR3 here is CSARGGIRTNEKLFF. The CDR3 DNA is TGCAGTGCTAGAGGGGGAATCAGGACTAATGAAAAACTGTTTTTT.